The entry that follows covers one TCR beta chain sequence. Its antigen is not identified. Using immunoSEQ multiplex PCR, the repertoire was profiled, and TCRdb retains in-frame clones only, with some absent. The sample has 50,000 to 75,000 clones, 80% to 90% seen once. With baseline, cycle 4 day 1, and cycle 7 day 1 as timepoints, blood was sampled. V gave up 4 bases and J gave up 1 base, with 8 bases separating them. The CDR3 loop spans 13 amino acids. Germline CDR1 SGHDT, CDR2 YYEEEE. This sample was included in a study of OX40 agonist ivuxolimab in advanced cancers. Study details: Each dose-escalation patient presented with hepatocellular carcinoma, melanoma, renal cell or head and neck cancer.

Findings and caveats of the study: Clonal expansion among partial responders at 0.1-3.0 mg/kg ranked near the lowest. Doses of 0.1 to 3.0 mg/kg were accompanied by clonal expansion of CD4+ and CD8+ blood T cells by week 6.

Sequenced material: CD4+ or CD8+ T cells sorted from blood, taken in a trial of the OX40 agonist ivuxolimab. This TCR derives from an adult with an advanced solid tumor such as melanoma, head and neck, liver or kidney cancer. The V gene is TRBV5-6, the J gene TRBJ2-5; D is unresolved. This chain's CDR3 is CASSPPTQETQYF. The CDR3 nucleotides read TGTGCCAGCAGCCCCCCGACCCAAGAGACCCAGTACTTC.